The following is a T cell receptor (beta chain) sequence with its context. These data belong to a study of cytomegalovirus exposure and HLA in healthy donors. V was pared by 2 bases and J by 0 bases, with 7 bases between. This CDR3 spans 14 amino acids. Germline V gene lookup returns CDR1 MNHEY and CDR2 SVGAGI. Both 60 Vbeta primers and 13 Jbeta primers went into the PCR. Here immunoSEQ multiplex PCR was the method, and the copy in TCRdb shows in-frame clones only, minus some. Of around 150,000 clones listed, 82% are singletons. This receptor was identified in a male donor in good health and CMV-seropositive. Sequenced input: PBMCs. The chain couples TRBV6-5 to TRBJ1-2; D is possibly TRBD1 (6 bases). The CDR3 reads CASSYGQPNYGYTF. CDR3 nucleotide sequence: TGTGCCAGCAGTTACGGACAGCCTAACTATGGCTACACCTTC.